Listed here is a single TCR beta chain. Its antigen is as yet unknown. The PCR used 60 Vbeta and 13 Jbeta primers. TCRdb keeps only in-frame clones here, not all; method: immunoSEQ multiplex PCR. The sample lists approximately 170,000 clones; roughly 80% were seen once. This specimen belongs to a study of cytomegalovirus exposure and HLA in healthy donors. The V gene lost 5 bases and the J gene lost 4 bases, with 14 bases spanning the gap. The CDR3 loop spans 14 amino acids. Germline loops: CDR1 LNHNV, CDR2 YYDKDF (reference sequence). Study-wide findings and caveats: The investigators catalogued some 150 TCR beta chains as cytomegalovirus-associated.

Sequenced material: PBMCs. The chain joins TRBV15 to TRBJ1-1; a weak D match, TRBD1 (6 bases). The sequence derives from a man in his forties or fifties in good health and CMV-seropositive. The CDR3 region is CATSSPGGGTEAFF. The CDR3 coding sequence is TGTGCCACCAGCTCACCTGGGGGCGGCACTGAAGCTTTCTTT.